What follows are 4 T cell receptor beta chains derived from one specimen sequenced in a study of blood T cell repertoires in COVID-19. Some clones are missing from TCRdb's copy, which holds only in-frame ones; the method was immunoSEQ multiplex PCR. This sample yields approximately 100,000 clones, of which about two thirds are seen a single time; approximately 0.9% belongs to the top ten. Material: peripheral blood. These receptors originate from a human donor with acute or convalescent COVID-19. The donor label of this sample is uncertain.

The J gene is TRBJ2-3, the V gene TRBV2; D is perhaps TRBD1 (6 bases). There are 15 residues in the CDR3. Germline V gene sequence: CDR1 SNHLY, CDR2 FYNNEI. V dropped 1 base and J dropped 2 bases, with 10 bases sitting between them. The CDR3 DNA sequence: TGTGCCAGCAGTGAAGATGGGGGCCACACAGATACGCAGTATTTT. Translation: CASSEDGGHTDTQYF.

The chain links TRBV9 to TRBJ2-3; D might be TRBD2 (6 bases). Deletions cut 4 bases from V and 6 bases from J, with 27 bases between. The CDR3 loop spans 18 amino acids. In germline, CDR1 is SGDLS, CDR2 YYNGEE. The CDR3 sequence is CASSLTLRRDSTWDTQYF. CDR3 bases: TGTGCCAGCAGCCTAACATTGCGCCGGGACTCCACATGGGATACGCAGTATTTT.

This clone showed up just a few times. The V gene is TRBV7-6, the J gene TRBJ1-5; 7 bases align to TRBD1. Germline-derived CDR1 and CDR2 are SGHVS and FNYEAQ. The CDR3 runs 17 residues. The V gene end was trimmed by 1 base and the J gene end by 1 base; junction bases not matched to a gene: 7. The DNA of the CDR3 is TGTGCCAGCAGCTTAGTGGAGGGACAGATGAGCAATCAGCCCCAGCATTTT. Its protein product is CASSLVEGQMSNQPQHF.

The J gene is TRBJ2-5, the V gene TRBV7-6; unclear D gene. The V end lost 5 bases, the J end lost 2 bases, and 3 bases lay between the germline ends. The CDR3 has 11 amino acids. Germline assignment: CDR1 SGHVS and CDR2 FNYEAQ. Here the CDR3 reads CASSQQETQYF. CDR3 nucleotide sequence: TGTGCCAGCAGCCAACAAGAGACCCAGTACTTC.